The source of this T cell receptor beta chain is a study of T cell responses to AZD1222 COVID-19 vaccine. General study points: Females made up more of the donors, who were largely white British, and clonal diversity may have come out too low.

A remark on this clone: Its specificity is not known.

Per the germline V gene, CDR1 is LNHDA and CDR2 is SQIVND (reference sequence). With 2 bases removed from V and 2 bases from J, the gap between germline ends came to 10 bases. The CDR3 has 14 amino acids. TCRdb keeps only in-frame clones here, not all; method: immunoSEQ multiplex PCR. This sample yields 150,000 to 200,000 clones, of which roughly 88% are seen a single time; roughly 6.2% belongs to the top ten. This chain connects TRBV19 to TRBJ2-7, with D possibly TRBD1 on 6 matching bases. The sequencing here drew on peripheral blood, taken 28 days after the second AZD1222 dose. The TCR originated in an adult who received the AZD1222 COVID-19 vaccine. DNA of the CDR3: TGTGCCAGTAGTATAACAGGGCCTACCTACGAGCAGTACTTC. Its protein is CASSITGPTYEQYF.